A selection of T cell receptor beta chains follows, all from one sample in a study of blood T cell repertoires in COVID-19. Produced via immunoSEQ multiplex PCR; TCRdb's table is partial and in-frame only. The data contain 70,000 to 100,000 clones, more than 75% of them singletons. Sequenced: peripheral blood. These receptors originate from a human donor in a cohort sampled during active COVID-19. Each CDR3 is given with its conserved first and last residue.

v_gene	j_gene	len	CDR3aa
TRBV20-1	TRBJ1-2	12	CSASQGGFGYTF
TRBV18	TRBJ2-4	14	CASSPPPRGNIQYF
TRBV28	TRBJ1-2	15	CASRSTKQGPYGYTF
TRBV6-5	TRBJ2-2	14	CASLGPRDTGELFF
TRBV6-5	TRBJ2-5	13	CASRSQGWETQYF
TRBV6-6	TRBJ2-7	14	CASSYRSGAYEQYF
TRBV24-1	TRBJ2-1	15	CATSGNYRGVNEQFF
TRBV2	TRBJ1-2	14	CASRRGSGSYSYTF
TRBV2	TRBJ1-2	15	CASTRGGRANYGYTF
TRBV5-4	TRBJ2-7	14	CASSFQDSSYGQYF
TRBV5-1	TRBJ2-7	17	CASSLDGSGGGGYEQYF
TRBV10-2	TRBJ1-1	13	CASTGQVNTEAFF
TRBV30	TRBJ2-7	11	CAHTGRDEQYF
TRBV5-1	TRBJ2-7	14	CASSWEGSSYEQYF
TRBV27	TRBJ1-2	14	CASSRTGVREGYTF
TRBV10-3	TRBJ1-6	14	CAISARNYNSPLHF
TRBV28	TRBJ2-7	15	CASSLTPGATYEQYF
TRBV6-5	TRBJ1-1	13	CASSSQMNTEAFF
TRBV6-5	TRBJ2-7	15	CASTTGTGASYEQYF
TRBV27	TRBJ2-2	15	CASRLGQLNTGELFF
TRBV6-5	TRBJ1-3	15	CASRTGGTSGNTIYF
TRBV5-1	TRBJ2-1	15	CASIPTSGRYNEQFF
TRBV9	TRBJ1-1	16	CASSVRQSAKNTEAFF
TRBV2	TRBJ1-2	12	CASRGGEEGYTF
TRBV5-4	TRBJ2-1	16	CASSLRTSGELAEQFF
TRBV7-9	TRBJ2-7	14	CASSLNSIPGQPSF
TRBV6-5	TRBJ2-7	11	CASSSTRVQYF
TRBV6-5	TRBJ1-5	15	CASTRDPIGGQPQHF
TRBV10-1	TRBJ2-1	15	CASSPTSGAYNEQFF
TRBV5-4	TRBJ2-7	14	CASSLRGQSYEQYF
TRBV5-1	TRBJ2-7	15	CASSFTGGYAYEQYF
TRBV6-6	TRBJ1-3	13	CAIGTGPGNTIYF
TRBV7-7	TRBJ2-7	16	CASSPALAGGRGEQYF